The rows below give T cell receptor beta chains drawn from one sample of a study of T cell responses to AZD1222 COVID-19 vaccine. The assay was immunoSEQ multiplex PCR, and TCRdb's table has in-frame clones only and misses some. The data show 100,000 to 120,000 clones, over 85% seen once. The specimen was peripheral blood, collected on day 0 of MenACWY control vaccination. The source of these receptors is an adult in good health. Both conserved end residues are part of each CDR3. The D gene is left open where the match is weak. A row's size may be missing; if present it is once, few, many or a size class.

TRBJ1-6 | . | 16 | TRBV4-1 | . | CASSPPDSADNSPLHF | TGCGCCAGCAGCCCGCCCGACAGCGCTGATAATTCACCCCTCCACTTT
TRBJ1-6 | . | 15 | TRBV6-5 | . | CASTASGMRNSPLHF | TGTGCCAGCACTGCCTCAGGGATGAGAAATTCACCCCTCCACTTT
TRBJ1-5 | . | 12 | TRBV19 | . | CASSIPTGPQHF | TGTGCCAGTAGTATCCCTACGGGGCCCCAGCATTTT
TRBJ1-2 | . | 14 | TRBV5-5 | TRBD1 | CASSWTGARYGYTF | TGTGCCAGCAGCTGGACAGGGGCTCGCTATGGCTACACCTTC
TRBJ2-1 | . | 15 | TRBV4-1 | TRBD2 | CASSPGTSGRNEQFF | TGCGCCAGCAGCCCCGGGACTAGCGGCAGGAATGAGCAGTTCTTC
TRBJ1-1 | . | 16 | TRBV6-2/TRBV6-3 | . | CASSYHQVEGMTEAFF | TGTGCCAGCAGTTACCACCAGGTAGAGGGGATGACTGAAGCTTTCTTT
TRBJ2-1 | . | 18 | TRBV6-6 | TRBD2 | CASSPWGGLAGDFDEQFF | TGTGCCAGCAGTCCGTGGGGCGGACTAGCGGGTGACTTCGATGAGCAGTTCTTC
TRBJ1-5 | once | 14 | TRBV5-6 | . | CASSLERGGEPQHF | TGTGCCAGCAGCTTGGAGCGCGGGGGCGAGCCCCAGCATTTT
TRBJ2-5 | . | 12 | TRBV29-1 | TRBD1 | CSVGQGMETQYF | TGCAGCGTCGGACAGGGAATGGAGACCCAGTACTTC
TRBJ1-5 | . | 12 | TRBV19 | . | CASNFGNQPQHF | TGTGCCAGTAATTTTGGCAATCAGCCCCAGCATTTT
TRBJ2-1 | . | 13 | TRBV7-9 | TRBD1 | CASRQGTGGEQFF | TGTGCCAGCAGACAAGGGACAGGGGGGGAGCAGTTCTTC
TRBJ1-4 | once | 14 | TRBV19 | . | CASTTGAANEKLFF | TGTGCCAGTACTACGGGGGCAGCTAATGAAAAACTGTTTTTT
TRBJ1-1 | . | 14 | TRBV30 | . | CAWRMGLGKTEAFF | TGTGCCTGGAGGATGGGACTGGGAAAGACTGAAGCTTTCTTT
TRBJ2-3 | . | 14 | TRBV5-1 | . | CASSQADLTDTQYF | TGCGCCAGCAGTCAAGCGGACCTCACAGATACGCAGTATTTT
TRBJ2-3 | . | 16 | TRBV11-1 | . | CASSRKWDGITDTQYF | TGTGCCAGCAGCCGGAAGTGGGACGGGATCACAGATACGCAGTATTTT
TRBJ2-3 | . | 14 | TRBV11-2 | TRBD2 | CASSLDRGGDTQYF | TGTGCCAGCAGCTTAGATCGGGGGGGAGATACGCAGTATTTT
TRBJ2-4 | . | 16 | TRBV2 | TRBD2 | CASSDGLAGGKNIQYF | TGTGCCAGCAGTGATGGACTAGCGGGGGGGAAAAACATTCAGTACTTC
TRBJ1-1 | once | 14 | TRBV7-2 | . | CASSLGVVGTEAFF | TGTGCCAGCAGCTTAGGAGTCGTGGGGACAGAAGCTTTCTTT
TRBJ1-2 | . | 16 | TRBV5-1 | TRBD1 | CASSLESGTGTYGYTF | TGCGCCAGCAGCTTAGAGTCAGGGACAGGGACCTATGGCTACACCTTC
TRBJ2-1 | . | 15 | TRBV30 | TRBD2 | CAWSVRLAGVNEQFF | TGTGCCTGGAGTGTACGCCTAGCGGGGGTCAATGAGCAGTTCTTC
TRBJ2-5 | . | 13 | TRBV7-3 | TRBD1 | CASSRQGGETQYF | TGTGCCAGCAGCCGACAGGGCGGGGAGACCCAGTACTTC
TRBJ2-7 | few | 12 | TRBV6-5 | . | CASRSNSYEQYF | TGTGCCAGCAGATCCAACTCCTACGAGCAGTACTTC
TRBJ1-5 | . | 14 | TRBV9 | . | CASSVGQLDQPQHF | TGTGCCAGCAGCGTTGGTCAGTTAGATCAGCCCCAGCATTTT
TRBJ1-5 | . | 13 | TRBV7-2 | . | CASSLRGNQPQHF | TGTGCCAGCAGCTTAAGAGGGAATCAGCCCCAGCATTTT
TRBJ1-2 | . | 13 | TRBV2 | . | CASVYGTDLGYTF | TGTGCCAGCGTATACGGGACGGATCTTGGCTACACCTTC
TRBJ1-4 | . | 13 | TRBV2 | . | CASSIQFNEKLFF | TGTGCCAGCAGTATACAGTTTAATGAAAAACTGTTTTTT
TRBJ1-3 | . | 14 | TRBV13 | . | CASSARASGNTIYF | TGTGCCAGCAGCGCCCGGGCCTCTGGAAACACCATATATTTT
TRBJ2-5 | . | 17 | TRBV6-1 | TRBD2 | CASSEARASGGWETQYF | TGTGCCAGCAGTGAAGCGAGGGCTAGCGGGGGCTGGGAGACCCAGTACTTC
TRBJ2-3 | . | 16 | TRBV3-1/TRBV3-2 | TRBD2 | CASSQGRGGSTDTQYF | TGTGCCAGCAGCCAAGGGCGGGGGGGGAGCACAGATACGCAGTATTTT
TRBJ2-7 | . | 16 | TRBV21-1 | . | CASSNRDRGPLYEQYF | TGTGCCAGCAGCAACCGGGACAGGGGTCCCCTCTACGAGCAGTACTTC
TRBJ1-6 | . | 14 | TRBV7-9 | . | CASSLRGGNSPLHF | TGTGCCAGCAGCTTACGGGGAGGGAATTCACCCCTCCACTTT
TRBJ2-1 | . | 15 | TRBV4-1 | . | CASSRVTGTRNEQFF | TGCGCCAGCAGCCGTGTGACAGGTACAAGGAATGAGCAGTTCTTC
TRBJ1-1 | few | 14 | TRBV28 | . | CASSESGRNTEAFF | TGTGCCAGCAGTGAGTCCGGACGGAACACTGAAGCTTTCTTT
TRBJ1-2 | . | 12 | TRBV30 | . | CAWSMGVYGYTF | TGTGCCTGGAGCATGGGTGTCTATGGCTACACCTTC
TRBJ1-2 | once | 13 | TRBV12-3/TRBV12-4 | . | CASSTGSNYGYTF | TGTGCCAGCAGTACCGGGAGTAACTATGGCTACACCTTC
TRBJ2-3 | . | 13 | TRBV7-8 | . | CASSLSFTDTQYF | TGTGCCAGCAGCTTGTCCTTCACAGATACGCAGTATTTT
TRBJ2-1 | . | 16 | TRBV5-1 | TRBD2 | CASSLSTAGTYNEQFF | TGCGCCAGCAGCTTGTCCACAGCGGGGACCTACAATGAGCAGTTCTTC
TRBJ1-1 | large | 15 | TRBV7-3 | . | CASSLVVLGDTEAFF | TGTGCCAGCAGCTTAGTGGTGTTAGGGGACACTGAAGCTTTCTTT
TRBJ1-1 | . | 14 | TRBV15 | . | CATSRDRANTEAFF | TGTGCCACCAGCAGAGATCGAGCGAACACTGAAGCTTTCTTT
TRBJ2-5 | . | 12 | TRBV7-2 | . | CASSNEWETQYF | TGTGCCAGCAGCAACGAGTGGGAGACCCAGTACTTC
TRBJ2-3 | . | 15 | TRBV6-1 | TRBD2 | CASSEVSGGPDTQYF | TGTGCCAGCAGTGAAGTGTCGGGGGGGCCGGATACGCAGTATTTT
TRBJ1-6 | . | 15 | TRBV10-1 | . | CASSEIREGGSPLHF | TGCGCCAGCAGTGAGATTCGGGAAGGGGGTTCACCCCTCCACTTT
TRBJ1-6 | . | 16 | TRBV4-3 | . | CASSPAGAGINSPLHF | TGCGCCAGCAGCCCAGCGGGGGCCGGGATTAATTCACCCCTCCACTTT
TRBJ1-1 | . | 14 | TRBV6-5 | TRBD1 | CASSSGQGWSEAFF | TGTGCCAGCAGCTCGGGACAGGGTTGGTCTGAAGCTTTCTTT
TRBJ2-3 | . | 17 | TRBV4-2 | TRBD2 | CASSQGRSAGGPNTQYF | TGTGCCAGCAGCCAAGGTCGGTCAGCGGGGGGGCCGAATACGCAGTATTTT
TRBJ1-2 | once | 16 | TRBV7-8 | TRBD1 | CASSFSTGGRGYGYTF | TGTGCCAGCAGCTTCAGCACAGGGGGCCGGGGCTATGGCTACACCTTC